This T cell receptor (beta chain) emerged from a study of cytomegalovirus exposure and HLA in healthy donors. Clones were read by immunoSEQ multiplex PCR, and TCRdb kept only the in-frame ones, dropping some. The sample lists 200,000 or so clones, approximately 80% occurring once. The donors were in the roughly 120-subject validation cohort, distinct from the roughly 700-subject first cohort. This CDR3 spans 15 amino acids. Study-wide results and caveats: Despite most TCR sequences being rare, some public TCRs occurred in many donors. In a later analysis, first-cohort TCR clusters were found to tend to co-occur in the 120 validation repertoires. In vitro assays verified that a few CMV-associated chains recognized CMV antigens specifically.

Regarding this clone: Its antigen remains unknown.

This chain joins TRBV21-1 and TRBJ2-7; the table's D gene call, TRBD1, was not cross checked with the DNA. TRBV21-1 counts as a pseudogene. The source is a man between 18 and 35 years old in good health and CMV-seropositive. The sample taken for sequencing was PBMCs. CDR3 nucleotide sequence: TGTGCCAGCAGCGCTTACAGGACACGAAACTACGAGCAGTACTTC. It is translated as CASSAYRTRNYEQYF.